The following is a TCR beta chain sequence with its context. Its antigen is undetermined. The data were obtained in a study of shared clonotypes between healthy human individuals. General study results and limits: A few donors shared about 5% of their naive CD4 clonotypes.

CD8 cells regarded as naive lacked CD45RO, were positively chosen for CCR7, and omitted terminally differentiated effector memory CD45RA+ cells. The assay used deep level. Assay used: immunoSEQ multiplex PCR; TCRdb lists only in-frame clones, some missing. The sample lists around 620,000 clones; approximately 95% were seen once. From germline, CDR1 is MNHEY and CDR2 SMNVEV (reference sequence). V shed 4 bases and J shed 6 bases, with 12 bases lying between them. CDR3 length: 13 residues. This TCR was sampled from a woman aged 25 to 39 in good health. Sequenced: naive CD8+ T cells sorted from blood. This sequence joins TRBV27 and TRBJ1-1; D is unclear. CDR3 sequence (DNA): TGTGCCAGCAGTTGGATGGGAGGGTCTGAAGCTTTCTTT. Protein product: CASSWMGGSEAFF.